This entry features one T cell receptor (beta chain) sequence. The antigen is undetermined. The data derive from a study of graft-versus-host responses after intestinal transplantation. As for the study in general: Transplant recipients had multivisceral, liver-intestinal, or isolated intestinal grafts.

Method: immunoSEQ multiplex PCR; TCRdb's copy keeps in-frame clones and lacks some. Of nearly 95,000 clones in the sample, under 95% were seen once. V lost 5 bases and J 6 bases, leaving 15 bases between the germline ends. CDR3 length: 13 amino acids. The germline gives CDR1 SGHNT, CDR2 YYREEE (reference sequence). The source is a human donor who received an intestinal transplant. The sequencing here drew on unstimulated CD8+ T cells sorted from spleen or lymph node cells, taken before intestinal transplant. The chain combines TRBV5-4 with TRBJ2-7; tentative D call: TRBD1 (6 bases). DNA of the CDR3: TGTGCCAGCAGACCAGCGCAGGGGCGCGAGCAGTACTTC. Its translation: CASRPAQGREQYF.